The 22 T cell receptor beta chains below were found in one sample sequenced in a study of chemoradiotherapy in HPV16-positive cancers. This table comes from immunoSEQ multiplex PCR, and its TCRdb copy is limited to in-frame clones, with some not included. The top ten clones hold about 3% of a sample with roughly 32,000 clones, nearly 90% of them seen once. Sequencing used blood, obtained from a patient who underwent chemoradiotherapy. The receptors originated from a human donor with HPV-associated anogenital cancer.

This chain connects TRBV30 to TRBJ1-2; D possibly corresponds to TRBD1 (6 bases). Germline V gene sequence: CDR1 GTSNPN, CDR2 SVGIG (reference sequence). The CDR3 is made up of 15 amino acids. V was pared by 3 bases and J by 8 bases, with 22 bases between. The CDR3 sequence: CAWSPVITGSSGYTF. The CDR3 DNA sequence: TGTGCCTGGAGCCCCGTAATAACAGGGTCCAGCGGCTACACCTTC.

This clone has only one observation. The genes are TRBV13 and TRBJ2-7; D assignment may be TRBD1 or TRBD2 (6 bases each). V lost 5 bases and J lost 3, with 14 bases in between. The CDR3 spans 14 residues. CDR1 is PRHDT and CDR2 is FYEKMQ in the germline V gene (reference sequence). The CDR3 nucleotides read TGTGCCAGCAGCCGGGGGACAAAGGGCTACGAGCAGTACTTC. Translation: CASSRGTKGYEQYF.

The chain is built from TRBV5-1 and TRBJ2-2; possible D gene TRBD2, 5 bases. The ends were cut back, 1 base at V and 5 bases at J, with 15 bases in the middle. The CDR3 covers 16 residues. CDR1 and CDR2 (germline): SGHRS, YFSETQ. CDR3 DNA: TGCGCCAGCAGCTTGAAAGCGGACGGTGGGACCGGGGAGCTGTTTTTT. Protein: CASSLKADGGTGELFF. Combining the CDR3 with reference TRBV5-1 and TRBJ2-2 gives the whole variable domain KAGVTQTPRYLIKTRGQQVTLSCSPISGHRSVSWYQQTPGQGLQFLFEYFSETQRNKGNFPGRFSGRQFSNSRSEMNVSTLELGDSALYLCASSLKADGGTGELFFGEGSRLTVL.

The J gene is TRBJ1-6, the V gene TRBV7-2; TRBD1 matches 8 bases. Trimming at V came to 2 bases and at J to 8 bases, leaving 2 bases not matched to a gene. The CDR3 runs 14 residues. Germline values: CDR1 SGHTA, CDR2 FQGNSA. The CDR3 reads CASSLKGQDSPLHF. CDR3 coding DNA: TGTGCCAGCAGCTTAAAGGGACAGGATTCACCCCTCCACTTT.

This sequence joins TRBV29-1 and TRBJ1-2, with 7 bases fitting TRBD1. Germline V gives CDR1 SQVTM, CDR2 ANQGSEA. The CDR3 runs to 14 residues. V trimming: 3 bases; J trimming: 1 base; junction bases outside the gene matches: 5. CDR3: CSVDATGDNYGYTF. The CDR3 nucleotides are TGCAGCGTTGATGCAACAGGGGATAACTATGGCTACACCTTC.

The rearrangement joins TRBV28 to TRBJ2-7; the match to TRBD2 covers 10 bases. Germline V gives CDR1 MDHEN, CDR2 SYDVKM. V gave up 2 bases and J gave up 4 bases; unmatched junction bases: 5. This CDR3 spans 15 amino acids. Here the CDR3 DNA reads TGTGCCAGCAGTTTAGTGGCTAGCGGGAGATACGAGCAGTACTTC. Its translation is CASSLVASGRYEQYF.

The rearrangement links TRBV10-1 to TRBJ2-3, with 7 bases identical to TRBD2. This CDR3 is built from 15 residues. V shed 3 bases and J 2 bases; nucleotides not matched to a gene: 5. In germline, CDR1 is WNHNN, CDR2 SYGVQD (reference sequence). The CDR3 DNA reads as TGCGCCAGCAGTGAAAATAGCGGGTACACAGATACGCAGTATTTT. Its translation: CASSENSGYTDTQYF.

The chain joins TRBV5-1 to TRBJ1-4; D gene ambiguous. CDR3 length: 14 residues. Per germline, CDR1 SGHRS and CDR2 YFSETQ. Between the trimmed V and J ends, which lost 4 bases and 3 bases, there was a span of 10 bases. For the CDR3, the DNA is TGCGCCAGCAGCCCCCCGGGATCTAATGAAAAACTGTTTTTT. Translated: CASSPPGSNEKLFF.

The CDR3 coding sequence is TGTGCCAGCAGCCCTGAACAGGGCTACTACGAGCAGTACTTC. This codes for CASSPEQGYYEQYF. The J gene is TRBJ2-7, the V gene TRBV5-4; maybe TRBD1 (6 bases). V was cut by 4 bases and J by 3 bases, with 14 bases left in between. The CDR3 has 14 amino acids. Germline V gives CDR1 SGHNT, CDR2 YYREEE (reference sequence). The whole variable domain, remainder taken from reference TRBV5-4 and TRBJ2-7, is ETGVTQSPTHLIKTRGQQVTLRCSSQSGHNTVSWYQQALGQGPQFIFQYYREEENGRGNFPPRFSGLQFPNYSSELNVNALELDDSALYLCASSPEQGYYEQYFGPGTRLTVT.

This chain connects TRBV6-5 to TRBJ2-1; TRBD1 matches 10 bases. After removal of 4 bases from V and 2 bases from J, the junction contained 5 bases not matched to a gene. Germline V gene lookup returns CDR1 MNHEY and CDR2 SVGAGI. The CDR3 is made up of 16 amino acids. CDR3: CASSSADRGPYNEQFF. The CDR3 DNA follows: TGTGCCAGCAGTTCCGCCGACAGGGGGCCCTACAATGAGCAGTTCTTC.

CDR3 loop: CASSSPTSGPYNEQFF. As DNA, the CDR3 is TGTGCCAGCAGCTCGCCAACTAGCGGGCCATACAATGAGCAGTTCTTC. The chain is built from TRBV5-4 and TRBJ2-1; TRBD2 agrees at 9 bases. The trim removed 3 bases at V and 4 bases at J, leaving 8 bases unmatched. The CDR3 has 16 residues. Germline values: CDR1 SGHNT, CDR2 YYREEE (reference sequence).

The V and J genes are TRBV5-1 and TRBJ2-1; 12 bases map to TRBD2. The CDR3 contains 15 residues. Germline V gene lookup returns CDR1 SGHRS and CDR2 YFSETQ. V lost 4 bases to trimming and J lost 8 bases; unmatched junction nucleotides: 7. The CDR3 spells CASSPLAGGMDEQFF. CDR3 DNA: TGCGCCAGCAGCCCCCTAGCGGGAGGGATGGATGAGCAGTTCTTC.

CDR3 amino acids: CASSPGQGNRAYEQYF. Here the CDR3 DNA reads TGCGCCAGCAGCCCCGGACAGGGGAACAGAGCCTACGAGCAGTACTTC. The V call is TRBV5-1, the J call TRBJ2-7; 9 positions agree with TRBD1. From germline, CDR1 is SGHRS and CDR2 YFSETQ. This CDR3 is built from 16 residues. With 4 bases clipped from V and 2 bases from J, the junction kept 10 bases outside the gene matches.

Only a few counts were recorded for this clone. The gene calls are TRBV6-4 and TRBJ2-5, with TRBD2 as a possible D gene (6 bases). Between the trimmed V and J ends, which lost 4 bases and 0 bases, there was a span of 12 bases. The CDR3 is 15 amino acids. Germline CDR1 and CDR2: MRHNA and SNTAGT. CDR3 loop: CASSAGSGDQETQYF. The CDR3 DNA reads as TGTGCCAGCAGTGCGGGTAGCGGAGACCAAGAGACCCAGTACTTC.

V and J are TRBV5-6 and TRBJ1-1; D is unresolved. Trimming removed 0 bases from V and 4 bases from J, with 10 bases in between. In germline, CDR1 is SGHDT, CDR2 YYEEEE. The CDR3 sequence is 14 residues long. CDR3: CASSLGIRPTEAFF. CDR3 nucleotide sequence: TGTGCCAGCAGCTTGGGTATCCGACCCACTGAAGCTTTCTTT.

In nucleotides, the CDR3 is TGTGCCAGCAGCTTGGATACGGATTCTAATTCACCCCTCCACTTT. Translation: CASSLDTDSNSPLHF. V is TRBV5-4 and J is TRBJ1-6; the D is unclear. The CDR3 loop spans 15 amino acids. V lost 0 bases to trimming and J lost 6 bases, with 10 bases between them. Germline V gene sequence: CDR1 SGHNT, CDR2 YYREEE (reference sequence).

This clone is a singleton in its sample. The gene calls are TRBV6-5 and TRBJ1-1; D remains unclear. Germline V gives CDR1 MNHEY, CDR2 SVGAGI. The CDR3 has 12 amino acids. V was pared by 5 bases and J by 4 bases, with 8 bases between. The CDR3 DNA follows: TGTGCCAGCAGTACGAGGAGCACTGAAGCTTTCTTT. This codes for CASSTRSTEAFF.

The rearrangement links TRBV9 to TRBJ2-3; D possibly corresponds to TRBD1 (6 bases). This CDR3 has 16 residues. The V gene lost 2 bases and the J gene lost 0 bases, with 13 bases spanning the gap. Germline CDR1 is SGDLS and CDR2 is YYNGEE. The DNA for the CDR3 is TGTGCCAGCAGCGTTGAAGGGACATCTAGCACAGATACGCAGTATTTT. Translation: CASSVEGTSSTDTQYF.

Concerning this clone itself: The junction departs from germline at one end; a sequencing error may be responsible. J is TRBJ1-4 and V is TRBV19; possible D gene TRBD1, 5 bases. This CDR3 region has 15 residues. From germline, CDR1 is LNHDA and CDR2 SQIVND (reference sequence). CDR3 sequence reads: CTSSIMARANEKLFF. CDR3 nucleotide sequence: TGTACCAGTAGTATAATGGCCAGGGCGAATGAAAAACTGTTTTTT. Full variable domain (rest looked up from reference TRBV19 and TRBJ1-4): DGGITQSPKYLFRKEGQNVTLSCEQNLNHDAMYWYRQDPGQGLRLIYYSQIVNDFQKGDIAEGYSVSREKKESFPLTVTSAQKNPTAFYLCTSSIMARANEKLFFGSGTQLSVL.

The genes are TRBV15 and TRBJ2-1; D is ambiguous. Germline CDR1 reads LNHNV; CDR2 reads YYDKDF (reference sequence). The CDR3 sequence is 15 residues long. With 0 bases removed from V and 4 bases from J, the gap between germline ends came to 10 bases. The CDR3 DNA follows: TGTGCCACCAGCAGAGATCCTGGAACTTACAATGAGCAGTTCTTC. It encodes CATSRDPGTYNEQFF.

The chain recombines TRBV19 with TRBJ2-6; 7 positions agree with TRBD1. CDR3 length: 17 residues. Germline V lookup: CDR1 LNHDA, CDR2 SQIVND (reference sequence). The V and J ends lost 3 bases and 1 base, in that order; junction bases with no gene match: 6. This CDR3 reads CASSMRTGWSGANVLTF. As DNA, the CDR3 is TGTGCCAGTAGTATGCGGACAGGCTGGTCTGGGGCCAACGTCCTGACTTTC. The variable domain in full, with the rest retrieved from reference TRBV19 and TRBJ2-6, is DGGITQSPKYLFRKEGQNVTLSCEQNLNHDAMYWYRQDPGQGLRLIYYSQIVNDFQKGDIAEGYSVSREKKESFPLTVTSAQKNPTAFYLCASSMRTGWSGANVLTFGAGSRLTVL.

The CDR3 DNA reads TGTGCCAGCAATACAGGGGGCTACGAGCAGTACTTC. Protein sequence: CASNTGGYEQYF. The chain joins TRBV7-2 to TRBJ2-5, with TRBD1 identical over 8 bases. The tail of the sequence fits TRBJ2-7 better, so the J call may be wrong. CDR3 length equals 12 residues. CDR1 SGHTA and CDR2 FQGNSA come from the germline V gene.